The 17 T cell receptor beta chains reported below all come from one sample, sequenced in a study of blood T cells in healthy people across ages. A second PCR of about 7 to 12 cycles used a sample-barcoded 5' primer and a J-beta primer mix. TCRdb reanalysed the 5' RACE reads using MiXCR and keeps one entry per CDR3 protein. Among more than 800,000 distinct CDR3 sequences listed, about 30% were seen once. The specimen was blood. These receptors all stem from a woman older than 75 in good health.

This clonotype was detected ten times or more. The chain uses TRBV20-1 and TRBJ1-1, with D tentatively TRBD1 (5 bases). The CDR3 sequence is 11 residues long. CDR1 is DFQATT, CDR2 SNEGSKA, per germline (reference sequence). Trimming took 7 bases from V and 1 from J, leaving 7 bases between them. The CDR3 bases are TGCAGTGTTCAGGGGAACACTGAAGCTTTCTTT. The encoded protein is CSVQGNTEAFF.

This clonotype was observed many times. Here the CDR3 DNA reads TGTGCCAGCAGTTACGAGGGTGGGACTAGCGGAACCGGGTCCCAGTACTTC. It yields the protein CASSYEGGTSGTGSQYF. V and J are TRBV6-5 and TRBJ2-5; 11 nucleotides align to TRBD2. CDR3 length: 17 residues. Unmatched junction bases numbered 14, after V lost 2 bases and J lost 9 bases. CDR1 is MNHEY, CDR2 SVGAGI, per germline.

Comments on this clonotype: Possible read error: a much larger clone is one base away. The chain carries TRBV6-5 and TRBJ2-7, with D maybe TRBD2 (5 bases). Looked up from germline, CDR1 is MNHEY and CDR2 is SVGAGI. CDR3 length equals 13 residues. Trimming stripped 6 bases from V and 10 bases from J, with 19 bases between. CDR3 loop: CASSRASGKAQYF. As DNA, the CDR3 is TGTGCCAGCAGCCGGGCTTCGGGAAAGGCCCAGTACTTC.

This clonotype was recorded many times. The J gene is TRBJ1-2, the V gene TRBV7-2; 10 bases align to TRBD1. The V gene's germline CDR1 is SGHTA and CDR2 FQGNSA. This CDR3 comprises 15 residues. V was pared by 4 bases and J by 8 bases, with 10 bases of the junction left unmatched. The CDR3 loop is CASSSWDRGELGYTF. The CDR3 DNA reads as TGTGCCAGCAGCTCCTGGGACAGGGGAGAACTAGGCTACACCTTC.

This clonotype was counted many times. In nucleotides, the CDR3 is TGTGCCAGCAGCTTAGTTCGGGGGGCGGAGAATGAGCAGTTCTTC. As protein: CASSLVRGAENEQFF. The chain links TRBV7-2 to TRBJ2-1; perhaps TRBD2 as D (7 bases). The CDR3 spans 15 residues. Trimming took off 1 base at V and 7 bases at J, with 14 bases between the two ends. Germline V gene sequence: CDR1 SGHTA, CDR2 FQGNSA.

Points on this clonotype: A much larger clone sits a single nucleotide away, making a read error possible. CDR3 DNA sequence: TGCAGTGCCTCTGCGGGACAGGGGTTCCTTTATGGCTACACCTTC. Amino acids: CSASAGQGFLYGYTF. The V and J genes are TRBV20-1 and TRBJ1-2, with 10 nucleotides matching TRBD1. With 6 bases clipped from V and 5 bases from J, the junction kept 12 bases outside the gene matches. The CDR3 has 15 amino acids. Germline CDR1 is DFQATT and CDR2 is SNEGSKA (reference sequence).

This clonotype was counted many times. The CDR3 region has the DNA TGTGCCAGCAGCTTCAGGCCGTTGGGCCCCAGCAATCAGCCCCAGCATTTT. It codes for CASSFRPLGPSNQPQHF. This chain uses TRBV7-2 with TRBJ1-5; D unclear. Germline CDR1 and CDR2: SGHTA and FQGNSA. With 3 bases removed from V and 1 base from J, the gap between germline ends came to 16 bases. The CDR3 contains 17 residues.

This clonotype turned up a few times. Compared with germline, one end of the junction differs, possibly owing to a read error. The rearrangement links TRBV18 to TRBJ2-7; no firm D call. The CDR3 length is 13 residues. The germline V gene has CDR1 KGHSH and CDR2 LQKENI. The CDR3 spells CAGSSPTSYEQYF. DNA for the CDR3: TGTGCCGGCTCATCACCAACCTCCTACGAGCAGTACTTC.

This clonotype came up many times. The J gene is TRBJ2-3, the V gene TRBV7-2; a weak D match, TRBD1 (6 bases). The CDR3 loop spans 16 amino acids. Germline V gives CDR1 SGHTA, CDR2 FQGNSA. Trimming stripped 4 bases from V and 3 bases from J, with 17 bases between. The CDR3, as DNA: TGTGCCAGCAGCTCAATGGGGGCTTATGTTACAGATACGCAGTATTTT. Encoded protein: CASSSMGAYVTDTQYF.

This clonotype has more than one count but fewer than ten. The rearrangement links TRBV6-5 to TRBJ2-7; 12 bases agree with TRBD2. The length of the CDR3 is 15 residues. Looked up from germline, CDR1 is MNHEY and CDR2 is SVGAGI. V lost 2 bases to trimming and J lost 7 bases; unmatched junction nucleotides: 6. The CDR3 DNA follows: TGTGCCAGCAGTTACGCTAGCGGGGGGGCAAATGAGCAGTACTTC. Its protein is CASSYASGGANEQYF.

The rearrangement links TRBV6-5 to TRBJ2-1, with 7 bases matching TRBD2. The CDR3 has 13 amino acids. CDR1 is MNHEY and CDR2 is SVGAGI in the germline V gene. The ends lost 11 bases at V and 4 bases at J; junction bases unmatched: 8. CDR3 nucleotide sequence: TGTGCCGCCCGGGAGGCAGGGTACAATGAGCAGTTCTTC. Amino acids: CAAREAGYNEQFF.

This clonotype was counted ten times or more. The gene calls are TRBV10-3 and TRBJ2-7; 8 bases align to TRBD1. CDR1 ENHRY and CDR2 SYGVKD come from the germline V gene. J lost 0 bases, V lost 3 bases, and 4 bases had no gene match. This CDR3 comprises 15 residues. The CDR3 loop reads CAISDHGQGSYEQYF. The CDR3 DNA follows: TGTGCCATCAGTGACCATGGACAGGGCTCCTACGAGCAGTACTTC.

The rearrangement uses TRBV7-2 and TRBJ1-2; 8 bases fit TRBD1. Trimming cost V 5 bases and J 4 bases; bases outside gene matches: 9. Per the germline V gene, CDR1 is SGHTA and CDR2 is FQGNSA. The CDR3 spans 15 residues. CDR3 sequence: CASSTQPGQAYGYTF. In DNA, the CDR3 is TGTGCCAGCAGCACACAACCGGGACAGGCCTATGGCTACACCTTC.

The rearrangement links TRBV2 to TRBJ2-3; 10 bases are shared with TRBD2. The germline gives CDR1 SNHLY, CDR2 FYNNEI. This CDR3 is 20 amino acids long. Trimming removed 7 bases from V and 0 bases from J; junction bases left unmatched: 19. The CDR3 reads CASNRAFVASGGSSTDTQYF. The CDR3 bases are TGTGCCAGCAACCGGGCGTTTGTGGCTAGCGGGGGCTCTAGCACAGATACGCAGTATTTT.

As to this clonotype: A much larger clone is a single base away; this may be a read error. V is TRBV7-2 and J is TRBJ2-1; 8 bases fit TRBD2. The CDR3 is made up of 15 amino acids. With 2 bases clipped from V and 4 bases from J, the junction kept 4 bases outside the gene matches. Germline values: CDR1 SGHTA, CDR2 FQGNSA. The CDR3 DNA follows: TGTACCAGCAGCTTATCGGGGGGGAATTACAATGAGCAGTTCTTC. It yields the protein CTSSLSGGNYNEQFF.

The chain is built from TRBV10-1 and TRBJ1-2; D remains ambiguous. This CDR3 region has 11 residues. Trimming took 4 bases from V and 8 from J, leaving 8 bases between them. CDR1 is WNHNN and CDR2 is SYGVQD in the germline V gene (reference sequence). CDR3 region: CASSASNGYTF. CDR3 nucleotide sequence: TGCGCCAGCAGTGCCTCAAACGGCTACACCTTC.

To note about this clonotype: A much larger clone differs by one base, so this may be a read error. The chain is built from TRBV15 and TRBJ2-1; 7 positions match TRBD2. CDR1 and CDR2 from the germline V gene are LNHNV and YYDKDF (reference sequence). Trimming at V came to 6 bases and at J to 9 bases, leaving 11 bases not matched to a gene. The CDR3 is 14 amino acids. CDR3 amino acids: CATREAGPDSEQFF. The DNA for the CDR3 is TGTGCCACCAGGGAAGCGGGGCCCGACAGTGAGCAGTTCTTC.